These T cell receptor beta chains were read from a single sample in a study of shared T cell receptors in the human thymus. The protocol was immunoSEQ multiplex PCR, while the TCRdb copy is restricted to in-frame clones and leaves out a portion. Among around 730,000 clones listed, 70% to 90% were seen once. These sequences were also reported in another study, on human thymus T cells.

What was sequenced was thymocytes. These receptors all come from a girl less than two years old with a congenital heart defect. CDR3s include the opening cysteine and the closing phenylalanine or tryptophan. The D gene is left open where the match is weak. Size is stated for part of the rows, as once, few or many counts, or as a class when the clone is expanded.

v_gene,abundance,j_gene,d_gene,CDR3nt,CDR3aa
TRBV6-6,-,TRBJ1-2,-,TGTGCCAGCAGGACCCAGGGGCCGTATGGCTACACCTTC,CASRTQGPYGYTF
TRBV7-2,-,TRBJ2-5,TRBD2,TGTGCCAGCAGCTTAGGGCAGTTGGGCGGGGGTCCAGAGACCCAGTACTTC,CASSLGQLGGGPETQYF
TRBV28,-,TRBJ1-5,-,TGTGCCAGCAGTTTTAGGGGCAGGGGATCAAATCAGCCCCAGCATTTT,CASSFRGRGSNQPQHF
TRBV6-1,-,TRBJ1-4,TRBD1,TGTGCCAGCAGCGAAACCGGGACAGATGAAAAACTGTTTTTT,CASSETGTDEKLFF
TRBV6-5,few,TRBJ1-2,TRBD1,TGTGCCAGCAGGGCCCAGGACAGGGGCTATGGCTACACCTTC,CASRAQDRGYGYTF
TRBV19,-,TRBJ1-2,TRBD1,TGTGCCAGTAGTCCCCGGCGGCGACAGGGATCCTTAAGCCTCTTC,CASSPRRRQGSLSLF
TRBV9,-,TRBJ2-3,TRBD2,TGTGCCAGCAGCATCCTAGCGGTGTTCACAGATACGCAGTATTTT,CASSILAVFTDTQYF
TRBV4-3,once,TRBJ1-4,TRBD1,TGCGCCAGCAGCCCTACCGGGACAGGGGAAGAAAAACTGTTTTTT,CASSPTGTGEEKLFF
TRBV19,-,TRBJ2-2,-,TGTGCCAGTAGCCCAAACGGGGTCCGGAACACCGGGGAGCTGTTTTTT,CASSPNGVRNTGELFF
TRBV9,few,TRBJ1-2,TRBD1,TGTGCCAGCAGCGTAGGTCGGACAGGGGGTTCCTACACCTTC,CASSVGRTGGSYTF
TRBV5-6,-,TRBJ1-2,TRBD1,TGTGCCAGCAGCTCCAATTACGACAGGGCATCCTATGGCTACACCTTC,CASSSNYDRASYGYTF
TRBV6-6,-,TRBJ2-1,-,TGTGCCAGCAGTTACAGGGGGGAGCAGTTCTTC,CASSYRGEQFF
TRBV28,-,TRBJ2-1,-,TGTGCCAGCAATCCCGAGATTCGACTTCCCTCCTACAATGAGCAGTTCTTC,CASNPEIRLPSYNEQFF
TRBV5-1,-,TRBJ2-3,TRBD2,TGCGCCACGTCTCGGGGGGATGCGACGCAGTATTTT,CATSRGDATQYF
TRBV11-2,-,TRBJ2-7,-,TGTGCCAGCAGCTTAGTCCCTACAGTCTCTTTCCGATCCTACGAGCAGTACTTC,CASSLVPTVSFRSYEQYF
TRBV28,once,TRBJ1-1,TRBD1,TGTGCCAGCAGTTCCACCGGGACAGACACTGAAGCTTTCTTT,CASSSTGTDTEAFF
TRBV28,-,TRBJ2-3,-,TGTGCCAGCAGTTTCTTTCCCGGGGTAGCCGAGGGAGATACGCAGTATTTT,CASSFFPGVAEGDTQYF
TRBV4-1,-,TRBJ2-1,-,TGCGCCAGCAGCCAAGCTACGGGGTACAATGAGCAGTTCTTC,CASSQATGYNEQFF
TRBV25-1,-,TRBJ2-1,-,TGTGCCAGTGGCCCCAAACGTGTGGGGCCCTACAATGAGCAGTTCTTC,CASGPKRVGPYNEQFF
TRBV10-3,once,TRBJ2-7,-,TGTGCCATCAGTGAGTCGGCAGGCCGCTCCTACGAGCAGTACTTC,CAISESAGRSYEQYF
TRBV6-4,-,TRBJ1-1,TRBD1,TGTGCCAGCAGTGACCCTCCCGGGACAGGGTTTCCTGAAGCTTTCTTT,CASSDPPGTGFPEAFF
TRBV15,-,TRBJ2-4,-,TGTGCCACCAGCAGAGATGGGGTGGGGCTAGCCAAAAACATTCAGTACTTC,CATSRDGVGLAKNIQYF
TRBV6-1,-,TRBJ2-4,TRBD2,TGTGCCAGCAGTGAAGAGGAGTGTAGCGGGGGTTCCAAAAACATTCAGTACTTC,CASSEEECSGGSKNIQYF
TRBV5-8,-,TRBJ1-6,TRBD1,TGTGCCAGCAGCCCCTGGACACAGGGGAGGTCACCCCTCCACTTT,CASSPWTQGRSPLHF
TRBV10-1,-,TRBJ1-3,TRBD1,TGCGCCAGCAGTGAAGGGACAGCTTCTGGAAACACCATATATTTT,CASSEGTASGNTIYF
TRBV10-2,-,TRBJ1-1,TRBD1,TGCGCCAGCAGCGCCGTAGGAGGCAGGGGGCATGGCCGAAAATTGAACACTGAAGCTTTCTTT,CASSAVGGRGHGRKLNTEAFF
TRBV6-5,-,TRBJ1-1,-,TGTGCCAGCAGCCTGCATCAGGGTCGGGCTTTCTTT,CASSLHQGRAFF
TRBV5-1,once,TRBJ1-1,-,TGCGCCAGCAGCTTGACAGGGAAGATCACTGAAGCTTTCTTT,CASSLTGKITEAFF
TRBV19,-,TRBJ2-1,TRBD2,TGTGCCAGTAGTATTTACGGTCGGCGCGGGGGGGACAATGAGCAGTTCTTC,CASSIYGRRGGDNEQFF
TRBV6-1,-,TRBJ2-1,-,TGTGCCAGCAGTGAACCTTGGGGCCCGGACTACAATGAGCAGTTCTTC,CASSEPWGPDYNEQFF
TRBV7-9,-,TRBJ2-7,-,TGTGCCAGCAGTTTCAGAGGGGAGGTCCCCTACGAGCAGTACTTC,CASSFRGEVPYEQYF
TRBV7-9,-,TRBJ2-1,TRBD2,TGTGCCAGCAGCACCGGGACTAGACCGATCAAAACCTACAATGAGCAGTTCTTC,CASSTGTRPIKTYNEQFF
TRBV19,-,TRBJ1-5,-,TGTGCCAGTAGTATAGGTTTAGGCAGGAAAGAATATAGCAATCAGCCCCAGCATTTT,CASSIGLGRKEYSNQPQHF
TRBV4-1,-,TRBJ1-6,-,TGCGCCAGCAGCCAAGATCGGGGACAAATGGTGGGAAATTCACCCCTCCACTTT,CASSQDRGQMVGNSPLHF
TRBV5-1,-,TRBJ1-4,TRBD1,TGCGCCAGCTCTACAGGGGAGGCTAATGAAAAACTGTTTTTT,CASSTGEANEKLFF
TRBV28,-,TRBJ2-1,-,TGTGCCAGCAGTTTGTTGAGACAGGTATACAATGAGCAGTTCTTC,CASSLLRQVYNEQFF
TRBV28,-,TRBJ1-5,TRBD1,TGTGCCAGCAGTCGGGACAGTAGGTATCAGCCCCAGCATTTT,CASSRDSRYQPQHF